A selection of T cell receptor beta chains follows, all from one sample in a study of T cell responses to AZD1222 COVID-19 vaccine. This table comes from immunoSEQ multiplex PCR, and its TCRdb copy is limited to in-frame clones, with some not included. The profile shows around 92,000 clones, over 80% of them singletons. Sequencing used peripheral blood, obtained on day 0 of AZD1222 vaccination. These receptors all stem from an adult in good health. Each CDR3 is given without its conserved first and last residue. Clone size is given for some rows only: seen once, a few or many times, or a class if the clone is expanded.

j_call clone_size v_call cdr3_length cdr3_aa
TRBJ2-7 . TRBV27 13 ASSLSRTGVSEQY
TRBJ1-6 . TRBV5-6 12 ASSRLDRGAPLH
TRBJ1-3 . TRBV3-1/TRBV3-2 16 ASSQEPPGTGKGNTIY
TRBJ2-7 . TRBV11-1 10 ASSAPLRSLY
TRBJ2-5 . TRBV21-1 13 ASSSSDTTQETQY
TRBJ1-2 . TRBV6-2/TRBV6-3 12 ASSQSRGDYGYT
TRBJ1-5 once TRBV6-4 11 ASSADTYQPQH
TRBJ2-5 . TRBV28 9 ASTLRETQY
TRBJ2-7 . TRBV5-1 13 ASSFERDPSYEQY
TRBJ2-7 . TRBV5-1 13 ASSLEAGVLYEQY
TRBJ2-3 . TRBV5-1 12 ASSLVQRRDTQY
TRBJ1-5 . TRBV19 12 ASSMTGVNQPQH
TRBJ1-3 . TRBV27 14 ASSSDRGSSGNTIY
TRBJ2-2 . TRBV25-1 12 ASYREGATGELF
TRBJ1-2 . TRBV5-1 11 ASSSQGSDGYT
TRBJ2-5 . TRBV11-3 13 ASSLSGLATETQY
TRBJ2-7 . TRBV6-8 14 ASSYLTPQPYYEQY
TRBJ1-1 . TRBV2 14 ASSEALQGMNTEAF
TRBJ1-1 . TRBV6-1 14 ASSESGQGGITEAF
TRBJ2-1 . TRBV5-1 13 ASSRGLGFFNEQF
TRBJ2-5 . TRBV13 10 ASSLQGETQY
TRBJ1-5 once TRBV3-1/TRBV3-2 13 ASSQDPGSNQPQH
TRBJ2-3 . TRBV3-1/TRBV3-2 11 ASSQDLPDTQY
TRBJ2-7 . TRBV10-3 11 AMGTSGIYEQY
TRBJ1-1 . TRBV28 10 ASSLSRGEAF
TRBJ2-2 . TRBV6-4 12 ASSSETGLGELF
TRBJ1-6 . TRBV19 12 ASSIDAANSPLH
TRBJ1-3 . TRBV11-2 11 ASSFGGENTIY
TRBJ1-1 . TRBV7-2 9 ASSSQGEAF
TRBJ2-5 . TRBV5-1 11 ASNLDASGAQY
TRBJ1-1 . TRBV21-1 16 ASSKGKRYDGLNTEAF
TRBJ2-1 . TRBV29-1 13 SAPTSGVTYNEQF
TRBJ1-1 once TRBV21-1 14 ASSPTGSKGNTEAF
TRBJ1-2 once TRBV30 11 AWKSADNYGYT
TRBJ1-4 . TRBV29-1 11 SVAGRLNEKLF
TRBJ1-5 few TRBV2 13 ASIRDRDDNQPQH
TRBJ1-5 . TRBV7-9 13 ASSPPGSSGQPQH
TRBJ2-1 . TRBV11-2 13 ASRYGTGKNNEQF
TRBJ2-7 . TRBV7-8 12 ASSPQRGGYEQY
TRBJ1-5 once TRBV12-3/TRBV12-4 10 ASSTSTQPQH
TRBJ2-7 once TRBV27 11 ASGQGPSYEQY
TRBJ2-7 . TRBV6-5 12 ASSSGGVGYEQY
TRBJ2-7 . TRBV5-6 12 ASSFGQGSYEQY
TRBJ1-2 . TRBV5-1 13 ASSPRTGDSDGYT
TRBJ1-4 . TRBV28 12 ASSLGGSNEKLF
TRBJ1-1 . TRBV10-1 11 ASSVDPNTEAF
TRBJ1-1 . TRBV18 14 ASSPPKGGVNTEAF
TRBJ2-5 . TRBV5-6 12 ASSLVGRKETQY
TRBJ1-4 . TRBV2 12 ASSVQGLNEKLF
TRBJ1-1 . TRBV19 11 ASSIGALSEAF